The entry that follows covers one TCR beta chain sequence. Its antigen is not known. The data were taken from a study of graft-versus-host responses after intestinal transplantation. The wider study: Every one of the recipients received anti-thymocyte globulin induction and afterwards took tacrolimus and steroids for approximately three years. Study-wide findings and caveats: Detected in recipient marrow were GvH clones, some of which were first observed in ileum or blood.

Produced via immunoSEQ multiplex PCR; TCRdb's table is partial and in-frame only. Found here are over 70,000 clones, roughly 94% of them singletons; the top ten hold about 0.53%. Germline V gene lookup returns CDR1 SGHDT and CDR2 YYEEEE. The CDR3 sequence is 15 residues long. The germline V and J ends were trimmed by 0 bases and 3 bases, with 10 bases remaining between them. Sequences were derived from unstimulated CD8+ T cells sorted from spleen or lymph node cells, sampled before intestinal transplant. This receptor was identified in a human donor who received an intestinal transplant. The V call is TRBV5-6, the J call TRBJ1-5, with D maybe TRBD1 (5 bases). CDR3 nucleotide sequence: TGTGCCAGCAGCTTGGCCGGGGGGAACAATCAGCCCCAGCATTTT. It yields the protein CASSLAGGNNQPQHF. Based on the CDR3 plus reference TRBV5-6 and TRBJ1-5, the full variable domain is DAGVTQSPTHLIKTRGQQVTLRCSPKSGHDTVSWYQQALGQGPQFIFQYYEEEERQRGNFPDRFSGHQFPNYSSELNVNALLLGDSALYLCASSLAGGNNQPQHFGDGTRLSIL.